This entry concerns a single TCR beta chain. There is no known antigen for this receptor. Per-base qualities were not stored, and no clone one base away is much larger. This entry is derived from a study of blood T cell repertoires in COVID-19 (dated by TCRdb to about 2020). A note on the overall study: Samples covering the acute and convalescent phases of COVID-19 were provided by collaborators in the United States, Italy and Spain. A de-identified subject ID, COVID-19 status, age in years and sex were almost always included in the sample metadata. HLA class I and class II types, where available, came from metadata supplied by the sample provider rather than from assay-based typing. Deeply sampled blood TCRbeta repertoires from subjects exposed to, actively infected with, or recovered from COVID-19 were included in the dataset. Samples were obtained from the ongoing ImmuneRACE study (first 160 participants) and from some 1,300 subjects provided by 6 global collaborators. The repertoires were released in a freely available public database meant as a resource for research on the immune response to SARS-CoV-2. The material from the prospective study consisted of cDNA or gDNA derived from T cells, B-cell-depleted T cells, or PBMCs. Overall results and qualifications from the work: The quantity of clinical and demographic metadata differed by source and by participant and was supplied without curation.

From cysteine to phenylalanine, the CDR3 is 15 amino acids long. Kept here is only the CDR3 DNA, which spans 45 bases and is read in frame from base 1. Trimming removed 5 bases from V and 3 bases from J; the gene matches leave 2 bases unexplained. Per the germline V gene, MRHNA is the CDR1 and SNTAGT is the CDR2. TCRbeta CDR3 regions were amplified from genomic DNA by means of the immunoSEQ Assay, a bias-controlled multiplex PCR. Regarding the original processing steps: Nucleated cell counts per sample were estimated from amplification of reference gene primers within the assay. Sequence reads were collapsed and filtered to measure the absolute abundance of every unique TCRbeta CDR3 rearrangement. For each sample, productive Simpson clonality was calculated by taking the square root of Simpson's diversity index across productive rearrangements. TCRdb carries this immuneACCESS record with in-frame sequences only. Its versions omit some clonotypes, under half of them owing to an unresolved V gene in the studies checked, with the rest unexplained. The V and J calls and clone size come from that table; D and trimming were worked out from the DNA. This sample comprises hundreds of thousands of clones, approximately 91% of them detected only once. Just under 9.5% of the sample is in the top ten clones.

The collaborating institutions used their own protocols to collect whole blood in K2EDTA tubes. Collaborator samples were shipped for TCRbeta analysis as frozen whole blood, isolated PBMCs, or DNA extracted from either sample type. Input material: peripheral blood. The source is a man in his late teens or twenties with active or convalescent COVID-19. The chain was built from TRBV6-4 and TRBJ2-2, with 11 central nucleotides matching TRBD1. The CDR3 has the sequence CASSPGQGDTGELFF. The DNA sequence follows: TGTGCCAGCAGTCCGGGACAGGGGGACACCGGGGAGCTGTTTTTT.